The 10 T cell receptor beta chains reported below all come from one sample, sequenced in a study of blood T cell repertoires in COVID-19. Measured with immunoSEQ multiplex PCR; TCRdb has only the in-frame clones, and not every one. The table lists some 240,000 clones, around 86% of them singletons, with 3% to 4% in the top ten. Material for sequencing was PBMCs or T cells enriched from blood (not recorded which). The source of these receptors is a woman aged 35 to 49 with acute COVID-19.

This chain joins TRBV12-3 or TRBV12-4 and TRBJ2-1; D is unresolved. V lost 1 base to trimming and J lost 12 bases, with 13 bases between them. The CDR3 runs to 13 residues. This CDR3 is CASSLDAATGQFF. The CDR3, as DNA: TGTGCCAGCAGTTTAGATGCGGCCACGGGGCAGTTCTTC.

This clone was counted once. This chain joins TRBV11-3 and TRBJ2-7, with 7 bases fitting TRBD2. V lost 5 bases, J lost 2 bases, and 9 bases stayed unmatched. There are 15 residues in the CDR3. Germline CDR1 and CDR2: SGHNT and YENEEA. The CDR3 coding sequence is TGTGCCAGCAGCCTGATCCTTGGGAGGGCCTACGAGCAGTACTTC. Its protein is CASSLILGRAYEQYF.

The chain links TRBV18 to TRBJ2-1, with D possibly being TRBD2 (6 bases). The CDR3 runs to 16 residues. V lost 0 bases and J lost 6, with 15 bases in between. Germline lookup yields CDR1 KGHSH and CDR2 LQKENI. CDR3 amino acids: CASSPPLGSGGNEQFF. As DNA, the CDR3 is TGTGCCAGCTCACCACCGCTCGGGAGTGGGGGCAATGAGCAGTTCTTC.

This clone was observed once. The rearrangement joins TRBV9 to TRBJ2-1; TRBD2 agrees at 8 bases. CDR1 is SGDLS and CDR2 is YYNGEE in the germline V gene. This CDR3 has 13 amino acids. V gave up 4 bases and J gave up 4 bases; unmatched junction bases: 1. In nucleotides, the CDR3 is TGTGCCAGCAGCCGGGAGGGGTACAATGAGCAGTTCTTC. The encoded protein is CASSREGYNEQFF.

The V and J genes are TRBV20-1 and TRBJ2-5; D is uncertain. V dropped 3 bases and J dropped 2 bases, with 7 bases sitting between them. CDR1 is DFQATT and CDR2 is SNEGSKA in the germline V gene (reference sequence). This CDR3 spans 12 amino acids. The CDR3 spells CSASGDQETQYF. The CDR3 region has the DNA TGCAGTGCTAGTGGAGATCAAGAGACCCAGTACTTC.

CDR3: CASSLLAGPPSNTDTQYF. CDR3 nucleotides: TGTGCCAGCAGCTTATTAGCGGGGCCCCCCTCTAACACAGATACGCAGTATTTT. The rearrangement uses TRBV7-9 and TRBJ2-3; 8 bases agree with TRBD2. CDR3 length equals 18 residues. V trimming: 2 bases; J trimming: 2 bases; junction bases outside the gene matches: 12. Germline assignment: CDR1 SEHNR and CDR2 FQNEAQ (reference sequence).

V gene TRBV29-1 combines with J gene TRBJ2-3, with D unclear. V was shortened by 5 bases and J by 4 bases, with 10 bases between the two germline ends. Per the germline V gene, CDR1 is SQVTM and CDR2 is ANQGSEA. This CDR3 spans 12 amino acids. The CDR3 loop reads CSVLGRSDTQYF. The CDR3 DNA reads TGCAGCGTTCTTGGGCGTTCAGATACGCAGTATTTT.

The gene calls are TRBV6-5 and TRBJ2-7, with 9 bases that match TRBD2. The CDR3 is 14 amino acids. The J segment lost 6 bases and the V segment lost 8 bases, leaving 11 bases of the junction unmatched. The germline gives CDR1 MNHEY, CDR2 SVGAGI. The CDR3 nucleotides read TGTGCCAGCGGTTCTAGCGGGATATTTGGCGAGCAGTACTTC. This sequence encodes CASGSSGIFGEQYF.

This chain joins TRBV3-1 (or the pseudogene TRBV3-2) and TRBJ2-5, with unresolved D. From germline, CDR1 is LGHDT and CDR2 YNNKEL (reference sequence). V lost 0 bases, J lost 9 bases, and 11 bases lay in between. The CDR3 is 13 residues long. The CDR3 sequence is CASSQDLSLPQYF. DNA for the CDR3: TGTGCCAGCAGCCAAGATCTTAGTCTCCCCCAGTACTTC.

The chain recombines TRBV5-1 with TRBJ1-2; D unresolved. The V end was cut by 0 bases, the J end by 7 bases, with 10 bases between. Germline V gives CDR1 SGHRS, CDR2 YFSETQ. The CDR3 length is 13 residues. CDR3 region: CASSLDSFAGYTF. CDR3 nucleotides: TGCGCCAGCAGCTTGGACAGTTTCGCTGGCTACACCTTC. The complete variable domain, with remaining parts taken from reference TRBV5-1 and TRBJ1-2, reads KAGVTQTPRYLIKTRGQQVTLSCSPISGHRSVSWYQQTPGQGLQFLFEYFSETQRNKGNFPGRFSGRQFSNSRSEMNVSTLELGDSALYLCASSLDSFAGYTFGSGTRLTVV.